These 30 T cell receptor beta chains came from one sample sequenced in a study of T cell responses to AZD1222 COVID-19 vaccine. The method was immunoSEQ multiplex PCR; TCRdb's version includes in-frame clones alone and lacks a portion of them. The sample yields about 99,000 clones, approximately 90% seen once. The specimen was peripheral blood, collected on day 0 of AZD1222 vaccination. These receptors were taken from an adult in good health.

J is TRBJ1-2 and V is TRBV2; D is unclear. V lost 10 bases, J lost 5 bases, and 11 bases lay in between. The CDR3 runs to 11 residues. Germline values: CDR1 SNHLY, CDR2 FYNNEI. In DNA form, the CDR3 reads TGTGCCACGTCGGCGGGGTATGGCTACACCTTC. The encoded protein is CATSAGYGYTF.

This clone has only one observation. The rearrangement uses TRBV18 and TRBJ2-1, with a weak D call TRBD2 (5 bases). The germline gives CDR1 KGHSH, CDR2 LQKENI. This CDR3 is 15 amino acids long. V was trimmed by 1 base and J by 6 bases, leaving 13 bases between them. CDR3 region: CASSPRNSAINEQFF. For the CDR3, the DNA is TGTGCCAGCTCACCACGTAATAGCGCAATCAATGAGCAGTTCTTC.

The chain uses TRBV4-1 and TRBJ2-2; possible D gene TRBD1, 6 bases. The CDR3 loop spans 15 amino acids. Trimming stripped 6 bases from V and 9 bases from J, with 20 bases between. From germline, CDR1 is MGHRA and CDR2 YSYEKL. The CDR3 reads CASSHIGTHTWELFF. Written as DNA, the CDR3 is TGCGCCAGCAGTCATATCGGGACACATACGTGGGAGCTGTTTTTT.

The chain joins TRBV28 to TRBJ1-2; TRBD1 agrees at 7 bases. Germline loops: CDR1 MDHEN, CDR2 SYDVKM. The J segment lost 8 bases and the V segment lost 5 bases, leaving 11 bases of the junction unmatched. The CDR3 spans 14 residues. CDR3 DNA: TGTGCCAGCAGTATTACGTACAGGGGCTCGGGCTACACCTTC. It encodes CASSITYRGSGYTF.

V usage is TRBV13 and J usage is TRBJ2-5, with D possibly matching TRBD2 (5 bases). Germline V CDR1 and CDR2: PRHDT, FYEKMQ (reference sequence). Trimming took off 4 bases at V and 2 bases at J, with 11 bases between the two ends. The CDR3 spans 14 residues. CDR3 residues: CASSYEGAQETQYF. CDR3 in DNA: TGTGCCAGCAGCTATGAGGGTGCACAAGAGACCCAGTACTTC.

The V and J genes are TRBV4-1 and TRBJ2-7; the D gene is possibly TRBD1 (6 bases). This CDR3 region has 15 residues. Germline V gene data show CDR1 as MGHRA and CDR2 as YSYEKL. Trimming stripped 3 bases from V and 0 bases from J, with 12 bases between. Written as DNA, the CDR3 is TGCGCCAGCAGCCAGAGACAGGCAACCTCCTACGAGCAGTACTTC. It translates to CASSQRQATSYEQYF.

The chain couples TRBV6-5 to TRBJ1-4; maybe TRBD1 (6 bases). Between the trimmed V and J ends, which lost 6 bases and 5 bases, there was a span of 13 bases. Germline assignment: CDR1 MNHEY and CDR2 SVGAGI. The CDR3 sequence is 14 residues long. The CDR3 DNA sequence: TGTGCCAGCAGCGAGACAGGACTCAATGAAAAACTGTTTTTT. Protein sequence: CASSETGLNEKLFF.

The CDR3 reads CASSHSRREEWGTQYF. Here the CDR3 DNA reads TGTGCCAGCAGCCATTCCAGACGGGAAGAGTGGGGGACCCAGTACTTC. The chain recombines TRBV14 with TRBJ2-5; possible D gene TRBD2, 5 bases. From germline, CDR1 is SGHDN and CDR2 FVKESK. The CDR3 loop spans 16 amino acids. V shed 3 bases and J shed 7 bases, with 21 bases lying between them.

J is TRBJ1-3 and V is TRBV28; a possible D gene is TRBD1 (6 bases). V lost 4 bases and J 2 bases, leaving 15 bases between the germline ends. Germline assignment: CDR1 MDHEN and CDR2 SYDVKM. The CDR3 is made up of 16 amino acids. CDR3: CASSYQQGETGNTIYF. For the CDR3, the DNA is TGTGCCAGCAGTTATCAACAGGGAGAAACTGGAAACACCATATATTTT.

DNA for the CDR3: TGCGCCAGCAGCCATGGACAGCAAAACTATGGCTACACCTTC. Its translation is CASSHGQQNYGYTF. The V call is TRBV4-1, the J call TRBJ1-2; possible D gene TRBD1, 6 bases. CDR3 length: 14 residues. V lost 3 bases and J 2 bases, leaving 10 bases between the germline ends. Germline V CDR1 and CDR2: MGHRA, YSYEKL.

This sequence joins TRBV30 and TRBJ1-5; unclear D gene. CDR3 length: 15 amino acids. The V end was cut by 2 bases, the J end by 3 bases, with 14 bases between. Germline lookup yields CDR1 GTSNPN and CDR2 SVGIG (reference sequence). CDR3 DNA: TGTGCCTGGAGTTCCAGATGGGGAAACAATCAGCCCCAGCATTTT. Translation: CAWSSRWGNNQPQHF. Filled out from reference TRBV30 and TRBJ1-5, the complete variable domain reads SQTIHQWPATLVQPVGSPLSLECTVEGTSNPNLYWYRQAAGRGLQLLFYSVGIGQISSEVPQNLSASRPQDRQFILSSKKLLLSDSGFYLCAWSSRWGNNQPQHFGDGTRLSIL.

The chain links TRBV4-2 to TRBJ2-7, with D perhaps matching TRBD1 or TRBD2 (5 bases each). Per the germline V gene, CDR1 is LGHNA and CDR2 is YNFKEQ. V shed 5 bases and J shed 2 bases, with 22 bases lying between them. This CDR3 has 17 residues. CDR3: CASSALGDVPPTYEQYF. CDR3 nucleotide sequence: TGTGCCAGCAGCGCCTTGGGGGACGTCCCTCCCACCTACGAGCAGTACTTC.

The chain employs TRBV5-1 and TRBJ2-1, with 10 nucleotides matching TRBD2. CDR1 is SGHRS and CDR2 is YFSETQ in the germline V gene. The CDR3 runs to 16 residues. Trimming at V came to 4 bases and at J to 5 bases, leaving 9 bases not matched to a gene. The CDR3 bases are TGCGCCAGCAGCCTTTCAGCGGGAGGGTCGGACAATGAGCAGTTCTTC. Protein sequence: CASSLSAGGSDNEQFF.

This clone came up a few times. The gene calls are TRBV4-2 and TRBJ2-1; 8 bases are shared with TRBD1. The CDR3 extends over 14 amino acids. V lost 1 base to trimming and J lost 8 bases; unmatched junction nucleotides: 4. Germline CDR1 and CDR2: LGHNA and YNFKEQ. In DNA form, the CDR3 reads TGTGCCAGCAGCCAAGGGACAGGGAATGATGAGCAGTTCTTC. Encoded protein: CASSQGTGNDEQFF.

J is TRBJ1-1 and V is TRBV6-6, with a weak D call TRBD1 (6 bases). Trimming took off 5 bases at V and 1 base at J, with 11 bases between the two ends. The CDR3 length is 14 residues. Germline CDR1 reads MNHNY; CDR2 reads SVGAGI (reference sequence). The CDR3 bases are TGTGCCAGCAGTCCTGCGGGGGCGAACACTGAAGCTTTCTTT. As protein: CASSPAGANTEAFF.

The chain has TRBV23-1 and TRBJ2-7; D unresolved. TRBV23-1 has ORF status, its function being uncertain. The CDR3 runs 15 residues. The V gene lost 6 bases and the J gene lost 7 bases, with 22 bases spanning the gap. The CDR3 DNA follows: TGCGCCAGCAGGCTTCCTAAGTTCCGGTCGAGGGAGCAGTACTTC. Translating it yields CASRLPKFRSREQYF.

The gene calls are TRBV4-3 and TRBJ1-3, with unresolved D. Trimming shortened V by 0 bases and J by 2 bases, and 11 bases separated the two germline ends. The CDR3 spans 16 residues. The germline CDR1 and CDR2 sequences are LGHNA and YSLEER. CDR3 loop: CASSQDRAETGNTIYF. The CDR3, as DNA: TGCGCCAGCAGCCAAGATCGGGCAGAAACTGGAAACACCATATATTTT.

The chain employs TRBV27 and TRBJ1-1; a weak D match, TRBD1 (6 bases). Per germline, CDR1 MNHEY and CDR2 SMNVEV (reference sequence). The V end lost 3 bases, the J end lost 4 bases, and 15 bases lay between the germline ends. The CDR3 spans 15 residues. CDR3 DNA: TGTGCCAGCAGTTTTCTGGCGGGGGCAGTCACTGAAGCTTTCTTT. It translates to CASSFLAGAVTEAFF.

This chain uses TRBV3-1 (or the pseudogene TRBV3-2) with TRBJ1-1; 9 bases agree with TRBD1. Per the germline V gene, CDR1 is LGHDT and CDR2 is YNNKEL (reference sequence). This CDR3 is built from 15 residues. Trimming took 3 bases from V and 3 from J; bases not matched to a gene: 5. CDR3 sequence: CASSQRTGDYTEAFF. CDR3 coding DNA: TGTGCCAGCAGCCAGAGGACAGGGGACTACACTGAAGCTTTCTTT.

CDR3 protein: CASSLSGGYEQYF. CDR3 nucleotide sequence: TGTGCCAGCAGTTTATCAGGCGGCTACGAGCAGTACTTC. The V gene is TRBV28, the J gene TRBJ2-7, with D unclear. V lost 1 base to trimming and J lost 3 bases, with 7 bases between them. Per germline, CDR1 MDHEN and CDR2 SYDVKM. The CDR3 is 13 amino acids.

The CDR3 DNA reads as TGTGCCAGCAGTCCGGACGGGATTAATTCACCCCTCCACTTT. Translation gives CASSPDGINSPLHF. The chain joins TRBV27 to TRBJ1-6, with D unresolved. Trimming took off 5 bases at V and 6 bases at J, with 11 bases between the two ends. The CDR3 is 14 amino acids. The V gene's germline CDR1 is MNHEY and CDR2 SMNVEV (reference sequence).

This sequence joins TRBV19 and TRBJ1-2; TRBD1 aligns across 11 bases. The CDR3 loop spans 15 amino acids. Germline V gives CDR1 LNHDA, CDR2 SQIVND (reference sequence). The ends lost 5 bases at V and 3 bases at J; junction bases unmatched: 5. The CDR3 nucleotides are TGTGCCAGTAGTCCAGGACAGGGGGCTTACTATGGCTACACCTTC. It specifies CASSPGQGAYYGYTF.

This clone was seen a handful of times. The chain carries TRBV18 and TRBJ2-7; 11 bases match TRBD2. The CDR3 runs to 18 residues. The germline V gene encodes CDR1 KGHSH and CDR2 LQKENI. J was trimmed by 4 bases and V by 2 bases; bases with no gene match: 13. The CDR3 is CASSPNLVTSGSNYEQYF. DNA of the CDR3: TGTGCCAGCTCACCAAACCTTGTTACTAGCGGGAGTAATTACGAGCAGTACTTC.

J is TRBJ2-7 and V is TRBV27, with D perhaps TRBD1 (5 bases). Deletions cut 2 bases from V and 2 bases from J, with 16 bases between. Germline loops: CDR1 MNHEY, CDR2 SMNVEV (reference sequence). The CDR3 covers 16 residues. The DNA of the CDR3 is TGTGCCAGCAGTTTACGCCCGCAGGGCTGGGCCTACGAGCAGTACTTC. Amino acids: CASSLRPQGWAYEQYF.

The chain couples TRBV7-8 to TRBJ1-5; D possibly corresponds to TRBD1 (5 bases). Germline V gene sequence: CDR1 SGHVS, CDR2 FQNEAQ. Trimming cost V 4 bases and J 9 bases, with 7 bases left between them. The CDR3 extends over 11 amino acids. The chain's CDR3 is CASSSGGPQHF. As DNA, the CDR3 is TGTGCCAGCAGCTCCGGGGGGCCCCAGCATTTT.

The genes are TRBV6-5 and TRBJ2-5; D possibly corresponds to TRBD1 (8 bases). Deletions cut 6 bases from V and 5 bases from J, with 16 bases between. Germline V gene lookup returns CDR1 MNHEY and CDR2 SVGAGI. This CDR3 has 14 amino acids. Here the CDR3 DNA reads TGTGCCAGCAGGCAGGACAGGGAGGGGGAGACCCAGTACTTC. Translated: CASRQDREGETQYF.

This chain connects TRBV30 to TRBJ1-2; 8 bases match TRBD1. The J segment lost 3 bases and the V segment lost 3 bases, leaving 18 bases of the junction unmatched. CDR1 is GTSNPN, CDR2 SVGIG, per germline (reference sequence). This CDR3 spans 18 amino acids. The CDR3 here is CAWRPRQGTPNHYYGYTF. The CDR3 DNA sequence: TGTGCCTGGAGACCTAGACAGGGGACGCCCAACCACTACTATGGCTACACCTTC.

J is TRBJ2-2 and V is TRBV19, with D possibly being TRBD2 (5 bases). The CDR3 length is 16 residues. Germline CDR1 reads LNHDA; CDR2 reads SQIVND (reference sequence). Trimming removed 7 bases at V and 2 bases at J, with 17 bases between. CDR3 residues: CASNSGIRPNTGELFF. DNA of the CDR3: TGTGCCAGTAATTCCGGGATCAGGCCCAACACCGGGGAGCTGTTTTTT.

The V gene is TRBV3-1 (or the pseudogene TRBV3-2), the J gene TRBJ1-2, with D tentatively TRBD1 (5 bases). CDR3 length: 15 amino acids. In germline, CDR1 is LGHDT, CDR2 YNNKEL (reference sequence). The V and J ends lost 3 bases and 6 bases respectively, with 17 bases between them. The chain's CDR3 is CASSQGTPRSDGYTF. For the CDR3, the DNA is TGTGCCAGCAGCCAGGGGACTCCACGGAGCGATGGCTACACCTTC.

The rearrangement links TRBV10-3 to TRBJ2-1; the D gene is possibly TRBD2 (6 bases). Trimming pared 3 bases from V and 2 bases from J, leaving 17 bases between. Germline CDR1 ENHRY, CDR2 SYGVKD. The CDR3 length is 17 residues. DNA of the CDR3: TGTGCCATCAGTGAACCCTCTACCGGGGGTCCCTACAATGAGCAGTTCTTC. It encodes CAISEPSTGGPYNEQFF.